These 19 T cell receptor beta chains originate from one sample sequenced in a study of vaccination and CD4 T cells after COVID-19 (dated by TCRdb to between 2021 and 2024). The meaning of the sample's treatment or condition label: approximately 11-day PBMC culture with coronavirus spike peptide pools or control peptides (ViraFEST assay). CD4+ T cells from unexposed donors were collected before the COVID-19 pandemic (2011-2018). The library relied on PCR. Sequencing was carried out with an Illumina iSeq 100. At the Johns Hopkins FTIC core, DNA from the cultured CD4+ T cells underwent TCR sequencing with the Oncomine TCR Beta short-read assay. The QIAamp micro DNA kit was used to extract genomic DNA from the cultured CD4+ T cells. In-frame beta chains were kept once TCRdb had trimmed the public reads at Q25 with fastp and called clones with MiXCR. Rows with a matching CDR3 protein are joined into one entry that keeps the most common DNA and genes. In all, the sample holds about 10,000 distinct CDR3 sequences, and roughly 34% of those were seen once. Just over 15% of the sample rests with the top ten.

Their antigens remain unidentified. The sequenced material came from CD4+ T cells from blood, cultured in vitro. Receptor source: a human donor in good health.

The rearrangement uses TRBV29-1 and TRBJ2-7, with 9 nucleotides matching TRBD2. J was trimmed by 3 bases and V by 6 bases; bases with no gene match: 6. Germline V gene sequence: CDR1 SQVTM, CDR2 ANQGSEA. This CDR3 has 13 amino acids. In DNA, the CDR3 is TGCAGCGTCACGGGACTAGCTGTCTACGAGCAGTACTTC. This encodes CSVTGLAVYEQYF.

Points on this clonotype: An end of the junction does not agree with germline; a read error may underlie this. The chain employs TRBV19 and TRBJ1-1; D possibly corresponds to TRBD1 (5 bases). Germline lookup yields CDR1 LNHDA and CDR2 SQIVND (reference sequence). This CDR3 has 11 residues. Here the CDR3 reads CASSIQGEASF. The CDR3 DNA reads as TGTGCCAGTAGTATACAGGGCGAAGCTTCCTTT. Supplemented by reference TRBV19 and TRBJ1-1, the full variable domain reads DGGITQSPKYLFRKEGQNVTLSCEQNLNHDAMYWYRQDPGQGLRLIYYSQIVNDFQKGDIAEGYSVSREKKESFPLTVTSAQKNPTAFYLCASSIQGEASFGQGTRLTVV.

The rearrangement links TRBV19 to TRBJ2-7; TRBD1 matches 9 bases. Per the germline V gene, CDR1 is LNHDA and CDR2 is SQIVND (reference sequence). The CDR3 extends over 13 amino acids. V shed 5 bases and J 3 bases; nucleotides not matched to a gene: 2. CDR3 residues: CASSGTGNYEQYF. Written as DNA, the CDR3 is TGTGCCAGTAGTGGGACAGGGAACTACGAGCAGTACTTC.

This clonotype was seen only a few times. V is TRBV20-1 and J is TRBJ1-5; 7 positions match TRBD1. The V gene end was trimmed by 3 bases and the J gene end by 6 bases; junction bases not matched to a gene: 11. The CDR3 consists of 15 residues. The V gene's germline CDR1 is DFQATT and CDR2 SNEGSKA (reference sequence). The CDR3 loop is CSARGLTGKSQPQHF. CDR3 DNA: TGCAGTGCTAGGGGGTTGACAGGGAAGTCTCAGCCCCAGCATTTT.

This clonotype has a handful of counts. The V call is TRBV18, the J call TRBJ2-7; D remains unclear. The CDR3 loop spans 14 amino acids. CDR1 is KGHSH and CDR2 is LQKENI in the germline V gene. The germline V and J ends were trimmed by 1 base and 6 bases, with 13 bases remaining between them. The CDR3 loop reads CASSPREGSGEQYF. Here the CDR3 DNA reads TGTGCCAGCTCACCACGAGAAGGGTCGGGCGAGCAGTACTTC. Complete variable domain (other parts from reference TRBV18 and TRBJ2-7): NAGVMQNPRHLVRRRGQEARLRCSPMKGHSHVYWYRQLPEEGLKFMVYLQKENIIDESGMPKERFSAEFPKEGPSILRIQQVVRGDSAAYFCASSPREGSGEQYFGPGTRLTVT.

This clonotype has just a few counts. The chain links TRBV7-2 to TRBJ2-4, with a tentative D call TRBD1 (6 bases). Germline V lookup: CDR1 SGHTA, CDR2 FQGNSA. V was pared by 5 bases and J by 7 bases, with 15 bases between. CDR3 length: 14 amino acids. The CDR3 loop reads CASSDRIGSNIQYF. The CDR3 coding sequence is TGTGCCAGCAGCGACAGGATAGGCAGTAACATTCAGTACTTC.

This sequence joins TRBV6-1 and TRBJ2-2, with 9 bases that match TRBD2. The CDR3 sequence is 16 residues long. Germline V gene lookup returns CDR1 MNHNS and CDR2 SASEGT. J was trimmed by 3 bases and V by 3 bases; bases with no gene match: 5. The chain's CDR3 is CASSEWTSVDTGELFF. In nucleotides, the CDR3 is TGTGCCAGCAGTGAGTGGACTAGCGTGGACACCGGGGAGCTGTTTTTT.

The chain couples TRBV28 to TRBJ2-6, with D hard to call. The germline CDR1 and CDR2 sequences are MDHEN and SYDVKM. The V end lost 6 bases, the J end lost 0 bases, and 9 bases lay between the germline ends. The CDR3 is 15 residues long. The CDR3 nucleotides read TGTGCCAGCAGACGGGCCTCCTCTGGGGCCAACGTCCTGACTTTC. This encodes CASRRASSGANVLTF. Full variable domain (remainder filled in from reference TRBV28 and TRBJ2-6): DVKVTQSSRYLVKRTGEKVFLECVQDMDHENMFWYRQDPGLGLRLIYFSYDVKMKEKGDIPEGYSVSREKKERFSLILESASTNQTSMYLCASRRASSGANVLTFGAGSRLTVL.

The rearrangement joins TRBV4-3 to TRBJ1-2, with TRBD1 matching over 8 bases. The CDR3 sequence is 15 residues long. CDR1 LGHNA and CDR2 YSLEER come from the germline V gene. Trimming removed 4 bases from V and 0 bases from J; junction bases left unmatched: 4. CDR3 residues: CASSRDRGTNYGYTF. In DNA form, the CDR3 reads TGCGCCAGCAGCCGAGACAGGGGAACTAACTATGGCTACACCTTC.

This clonotype turned up a few times. The rearrangement joins TRBV6-1 to TRBJ1-2, with D possibly matching TRBD1 (6 bases). The V end lost 6 bases, the J end lost 8 bases, and 16 bases lay between the germline ends. The CDR3 extends over 13 amino acids. Germline V gene lookup returns CDR1 MNHNS and CDR2 SASEGT. The CDR3, as DNA: TGTGCCAGCAGAACAGGGTTTGCTAAAGGCTACACCTTC. Encoded protein: CASRTGFAKGYTF.

The chain uses TRBV7-2 and TRBJ2-3, with TRBD2 matching 13 bases. The CDR3 sequence is 15 residues long. The germline V gene encodes CDR1 SGHTA and CDR2 FQGNSA. V shed 10 bases, J shed 4 bases, and the junction held 8 bases outside the gene matches. The CDR3 here is CAKALAGGQADTQYF. The CDR3 bases are TGTGCCAAGGCACTAGCGGGAGGGCAAGCAGATACGCAGTATTTT. The full variable domain, in which reference TRBV7-2 and TRBJ2-3 provide the parts outside the CDR3, is GAGVSQSPSNKVTEKGKDVELRCDPISGHTALYWYRQSLGQGLEFLIYFQGNSAPDKSGLPSDRFSAERTGGSVSTLTIQRTQQEDSAVYLCAKALAGGQADTQYFGPGTRLTVL.

The chain links TRBV5-1 to TRBJ2-2; TRBD2 matches at 14 bases. The CDR3 runs to 15 residues. Losses at the gene ends were 6 bases for V and 8 bases for J; bases not matched to a gene: 6. Germline-derived CDR1 and CDR2 are SGHRS and YFSETQ. CDR3 in amino acids: CASKGLAGVGGELFF. CDR3 sequence (DNA): TGCGCCAGCAAGGGACTAGCGGGAGTAGGAGGGGAGCTGTTTTTT.

This clonotype came up a few times. V gene TRBV6-1 combines with J gene TRBJ1-5; 7 bases are shared with TRBD1. The CDR3 is 16 residues long. The V gene end was trimmed by 6 bases and the J gene end by 3 bases; junction bases not matched to a gene: 11. CDR1 and CDR2 from the germline V gene are MNHNS and SASEGT. CDR3 loop: CASSSTPGQHNQPQHF. The DNA for the CDR3 is TGTGCCAGCAGCTCCACTCCGGGACAGCACAATCAGCCCCAGCATTTT.

CDR3: CASSSPRLGAGNTIYF. CDR3 bases: TGCGCCAGCAGCTCACCCCGACTGGGGGCTGGAAACACCATATATTTT. V and J are TRBV4-1 and TRBJ1-3; D perhaps matches TRBD1 (5 bases). The CDR3 runs 16 residues. V shed 5 bases and J shed 2 bases, with 16 bases lying between them. The germline V gene has CDR1 MGHRA and CDR2 YSYEKL.

Relative to its sample, this clonotype is medium-sized. CDR3 protein: CSASAPGSDQPQHF. CDR3 DNA sequence: TGCAGTGCTAGTGCACCGGGCAGCGATCAGCCCCAGCATTTT. V usage is TRBV20-1 and J usage is TRBJ1-5; D is unclear. Germline loops: CDR1 DFQATT, CDR2 SNEGSKA (reference sequence). V lost 3 bases and J 5 bases, leaving 14 bases between the germline ends. The CDR3 contains 14 residues.

The rearrangement links TRBV19 to TRBJ1-5; D is uncertain. CDR1 and CDR2 from the germline V gene are LNHDA and SQIVND (reference sequence). This CDR3 spans 16 amino acids. V gave up 9 bases and J gave up 2 bases, with 20 bases separating them. As DNA, the CDR3 is TGTGCCAGCCTTGCCCGTGAGGGCTTGGGCAATCAGCCCCAGCATTTT. This sequence encodes CASLAREGLGNQPQHF.

CDR3 DNA sequence: TGTGCCAGCAGTCGGGACGGGACAGCGAAGACTGAAGCTTTCTTT. Translating gives CASSRDGTAKTEAFF. This rearrangement joins TRBV6-4 to TRBJ1-1, with TRBD1 matching 7 bases. V dropped 5 bases and J dropped 5; count of bases not matched to a gene: 11. Germline loops: CDR1 MRHNA, CDR2 SNTAGT. There are 15 residues in the CDR3.

CDR3 DNA sequence: TGTGCCAGCAGTTACACACAGCTTAATGAGCAGTTCTTC. Amino acid sequence: CASSYTQLNEQFF. The chain links TRBV6-5 to TRBJ2-1; no definite D call. Trimming removed 2 bases from V and 7 bases from J, with 9 bases in between. This CDR3 region has 13 residues. Germline CDR1 and CDR2: MNHEY and SVGAGI.

The chain uses TRBV6-2 or TRBV6-3 and TRBJ2-3; D possibly corresponds to TRBD1 (5 bases). The germline CDR1 and CDR2 sequences are MNHEY and SVGEGT. The CDR3 sequence is 15 residues long. V shed 2 bases and J shed 2 bases, with 11 bases lying between them. CDR3 in DNA: TGTGCCAGCAGTTACGTGGGGCGGTCCACAGATACGCAGTATTTT. This sequence encodes CASSYVGRSTDTQYF.